A single sample gave rise to the 8 T cell receptor beta chains below, sequenced in a study of blood T cell repertoires in COVID-19. Clones were read by immunoSEQ multiplex PCR, and TCRdb kept only the in-frame ones, dropping some. The data show over 250,000 clones, about four fifths seen once. Material: PBMCs or T cells enriched from blood (not recorded which). Receptor source: a middle-aged man who had been exposed to COVID-19.

The CDR3 nucleotides are TGTGCCAGCAGCGCAATCTTGACAGGGACCTACGAGCAGTACTTC. This sequence encodes CASSAILTGTYEQYF. J is TRBJ2-7 and V is TRBV5-6, with 7 bases fitting TRBD1. V was clipped by 4 bases and J by 2 bases; unmatched bases: 9. There are 15 residues in the CDR3. The germline V gene encodes CDR1 SGHDT and CDR2 YYEEEE.

The chain links TRBV3-1 (or the pseudogene TRBV3-2) to TRBJ1-2; possibly TRBD1 for D (6 bases). The germline V and J ends were trimmed by 4 bases and 7 bases, with 16 bases remaining between them. The CDR3 spans 14 residues. Looked up from germline, CDR1 is LGHDT and CDR2 is YNNKEL (reference sequence). Written as DNA, the CDR3 is TGTGCCAGCAGCCGAGAAACAGGGTCCGCTGGCTACACCTTC. Protein sequence: CASSRETGSAGYTF.

This clone was detected only once. V and J are TRBV12-5 and TRBJ2-7; D perhaps matches TRBD2 (6 bases). V lost 1 base, J lost 3 bases, and 16 bases lay in between. CDR1 and CDR2 (germline): LGHNT, FRNRAP. The CDR3 runs to 16 residues. The CDR3 DNA follows: TGTGCTAGTGGTTTGGGACTAGTCGGGACCGACTACGAGCAGTACTTC. Amino acids: CASGLGLVGTDYEQYF.

The rearrangement links TRBV11-2 to TRBJ2-2, with no clear D. The CDR3 runs 15 residues. The V end was cut by 5 bases, the J end by 4 bases, with 14 bases between. Germline V gene data show CDR1 as SGHAT and CDR2 as FQNNGV. Here the CDR3 DNA reads TGTGCCAGCAGCCGAATACAACTATTCACCGGGGAGCTGTTTTTT. As protein: CASSRIQLFTGELFF.

The chain joins TRBV15 to TRBJ2-7; weak D call: TRBD2 (5 bases). V was trimmed by 1 base and J by 0 bases, leaving 10 bases between them. The CDR3 runs 15 residues. Germline V gene data show CDR1 as LNHNV and CDR2 as YYDKDF (reference sequence). The DNA of the CDR3 is TGTGCCACCAGCAGAGCGGGAAGGAGCTCCTACGAGCAGTACTTC. The encoded protein is CATSRAGRSSYEQYF.

This sequence joins TRBV5-1 and TRBJ1-4; D uncertain. The germline CDR1 and CDR2 sequences are SGHRS and YFSETQ. The CDR3 spans 15 residues. V shed 5 bases and J shed 7 bases, with 18 bases lying between them. The chain's CDR3 is CASSRVPGSGEKLFF. The CDR3 DNA follows: TGCGCCAGCAGTCGGGTTCCGGGAAGTGGTGAAAAACTGTTTTTT.

The rearrangement uses TRBV2 and TRBJ2-5, with 8 nucleotides matching TRBD2. With 4 bases clipped from V and 5 bases from J, the junction kept 9 bases outside the gene matches. The germline V gene has CDR1 SNHLY and CDR2 FYNNEI. The CDR3 contains 15 residues. As DNA, the CDR3 is TGTGCCAGCAGTGGGTCTGGTAGCGGGATGGAGACCCAGTACTTC. It encodes CASSGSGSGMETQYF.

The V gene is TRBV6-5, the J gene TRBJ1-5, with no clear D. This CDR3 is built from 13 residues. Per the germline V gene, CDR1 is MNHEY and CDR2 is SVGAGI. Trimming stripped 6 bases from V and 2 bases from J, with 8 bases between. CDR3 nucleotide sequence: TGTGCCAGCAGGTCCCCTGGCAATCAGCCCCAGCATTTT. Translation: CASRSPGNQPQHF.